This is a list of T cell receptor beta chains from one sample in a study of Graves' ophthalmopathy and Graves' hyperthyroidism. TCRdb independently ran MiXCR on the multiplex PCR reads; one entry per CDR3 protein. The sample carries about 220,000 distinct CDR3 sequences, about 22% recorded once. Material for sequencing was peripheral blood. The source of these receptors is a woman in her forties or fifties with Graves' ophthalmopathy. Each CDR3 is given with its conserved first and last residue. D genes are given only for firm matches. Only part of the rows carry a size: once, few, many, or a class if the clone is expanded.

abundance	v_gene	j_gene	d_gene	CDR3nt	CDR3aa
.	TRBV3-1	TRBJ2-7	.	TGTGCCAGCAGCCCGAGGGGGAGTGGGTACGAGCAGTACTTC	CASSPRGSGYEQYF
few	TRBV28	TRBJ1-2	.	TGTGCCGCAGGGAGGCCGGAGGGAGGCTACACCTTC	CAAGRPEGGYTF
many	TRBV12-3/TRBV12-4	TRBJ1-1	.	TGTGCCAGCAGCCTCCCCGAAGGCACTGAAGCTTTCTTT	CASSLPEGTEAFF
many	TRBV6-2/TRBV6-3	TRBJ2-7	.	TGTGCCAGCAGTCTTGGATTCTCCTACGAGCAGTACTTC	CASSLGFSYEQYF
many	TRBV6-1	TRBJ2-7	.	TGTGCCAGCAGTGTGGAGAGGGGCGAGCAGTACTTC	CASSVERGEQYF
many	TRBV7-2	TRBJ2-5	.	TGTGCCAGCAGCTTAGCGTCCTGGAGCGCGAGGGAGACCCAGTACTTC	CASSLASWSARETQYF
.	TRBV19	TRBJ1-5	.	TGTGCCAGTAGTAGCCCTATCCGGGGACGCGATCAGCCCCAGCATTTT	CASSSPIRGRDQPQHF
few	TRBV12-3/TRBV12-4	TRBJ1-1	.	TGTGCCAGCAGAAACGTCAGGACTGACGCTGAAGCTTGCTTT	CASRNVRTDAEACF
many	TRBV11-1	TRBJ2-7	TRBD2	TGTGCCAGCAGCTCCACCCAACCCACTAGCGGAAGATACGAGCAGTACTTC	CASSSTQPTSGRYEQYF
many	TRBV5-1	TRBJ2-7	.	TGCGCCAGCAGCTCTTCCGGGCGGGTCGGAACCTACGAGCAGTACTTC	CASSSSGRVGTYEQYF
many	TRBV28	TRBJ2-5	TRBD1	TGTGCCAGCAGTCCCGGGACAGGAGAGACCCAGTACTTC	CASSPGTGETQYF
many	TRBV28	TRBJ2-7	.	TGTGCCAGCGGTTTGAGCGGGACATACGAGCAGTACTTC	CASGLSGTYEQYF
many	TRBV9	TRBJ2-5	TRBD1	TGTGCCAGCAGTACCTGGGACAGGCAGCCGGAGACCCAGTACTTC	CASSTWDRQPETQYF
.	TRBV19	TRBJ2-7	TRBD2	TGTGCCAGTAGTCCCAGCGGGAGGTCCCACGAGCAGTACTTC	CASSPSGRSHEQYF
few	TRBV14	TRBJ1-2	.	TGTGCCAGCAGCCGGGTAGGGGAAGTCCCTGGCTACACCTTC	CASSRVGEVPGYTF
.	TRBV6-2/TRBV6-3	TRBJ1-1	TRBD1	TGTGCCAGCAGTCGAGCTCTGACAGGGGCTGAGAACACTGAAGCTTTCTTT	CASSRALTGAENTEAFF
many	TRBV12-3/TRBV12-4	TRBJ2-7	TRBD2	TGTGCCAGCAGTTTAGAGGGACTAGCGCCCTACGAGCAGTACTTC	CASSLEGLAPYEQYF
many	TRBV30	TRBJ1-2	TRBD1	TGTGCCTGGAGTCCCGGGACAGGGGCGGATGGCTACACCTTC	CAWSPGTGADGYTF
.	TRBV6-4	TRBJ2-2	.	TGTGCCAGCAGAGAAAGACAGGTCACCGGGGAGCTGTTTTTT	CASRERQVTGELFF
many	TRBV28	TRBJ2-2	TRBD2	TGTGCCAGCAGTCCCCAAGGCGGTAGCGGGAGTAACACCGGGGAGCTGTTTTTT	CASSPQGGSGSNTGELFF
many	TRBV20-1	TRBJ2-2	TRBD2	TGCAGTGCTATGGGGGGGACCGGGAGGGCCGTCGGGGAGCTGTTTTTT	CSAMGGTGRAVGELFF
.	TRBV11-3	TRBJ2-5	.	TGTGCCAGCAGCTTAGCGGCCCCCGGGCAGGCCCAGTACTTC	CASSLAAPGQAQYF
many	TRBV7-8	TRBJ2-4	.	TGTGCCAGCAGCTTAGGAAGGGAGTATAACATTCAGTACTTC	CASSLGREYNIQYF
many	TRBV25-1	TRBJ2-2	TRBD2	TGTGCCAGCAGTCGTACAACCGGACTAGCAGATACCGGGGAGCTGTTTTTT	CASSRTTGLADTGELFF
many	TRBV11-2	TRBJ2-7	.	TGTGCCAGCAGCAGGTCCCGAGCCTACGAGCAGTACTTC	CASSRSRAYEQYF
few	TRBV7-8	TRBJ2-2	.	TGTGCCAGCAGCTCGACAAGTAACACCGGGGAGCTGTTTTTT	CASSSTSNTGELFF
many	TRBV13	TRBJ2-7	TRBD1	TGTGCCAGCAGCTCTCGGGACAGGGGATCATACGAGCAGTACTTC	CASSSRDRGSYEQYF
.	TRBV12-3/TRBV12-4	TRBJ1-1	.	TGTGCCAGCAGCCTGGGACGGGGAGATTGGACTGAAGCTTTCTTT	CASSLGRGDWTEAFF
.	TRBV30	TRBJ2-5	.	TGTGCCTGGAGTGTAATAGGATCGGTTTCAGAGACCCAGTACTTC	CAWSVIGSVSETQYF
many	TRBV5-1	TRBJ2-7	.	TGCGCCAGCAGCTTGCCGGGAACTTTTGACGAGCAGTACTTC	CASSLPGTFDEQYF
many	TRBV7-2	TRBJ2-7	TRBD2	TGTGCCAGCAGGATGACTAGCGGAAACTACGAGCAGTACTTC	CASRMTSGNYEQYF
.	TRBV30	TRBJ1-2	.	TGTGCCTGGAGCCCCGGATCTAACTATGGCTACACCTTC	CAWSPGSNYGYTF
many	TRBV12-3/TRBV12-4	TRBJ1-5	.	TGTGTCAGCAGTTTTGGGGGTGGTGGCAATCAGCCCCAGCATTTT	CVSSFGGGGNQPQHF
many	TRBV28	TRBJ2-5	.	TGTGCCAGCAGTACAACCGGGACAAGGCGCCCCCGAAGTCGGTTC	CASSTTGTRRPRSRF
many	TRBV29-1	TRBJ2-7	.	TGCAGCGTGTTACTGAGCTCCTACGAGCAGTACTTC	CSVLLSSYEQYF
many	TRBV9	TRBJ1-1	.	TGTGCCAGCAGCGGAGGGGGTTTAGGCACTGAAGCTTTCTTT	CASSGGGLGTEAFF
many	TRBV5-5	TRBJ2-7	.	TGTGCCAGCAGCAGTACCGGGACAAGTACCTACGAGCAGTACTTC	CASSSTGTSTYEQYF
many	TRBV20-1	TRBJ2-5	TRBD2	TGCAGTGCTAGAGGGGGGGGTAGAGGAGGGGAGACCCAGTACTTC	CSARGGGRGGETQYF
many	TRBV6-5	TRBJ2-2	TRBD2	TGTGCCGCCGGGGCGGCGGGAGTGGCCGGGGAGCTGTTTTTT	CAAGAAGVAGELFF
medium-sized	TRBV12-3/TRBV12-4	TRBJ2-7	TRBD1	TGTGCCAGCAGCCAAATCGGACAGGGAGCCTACGAGCAGTACTTC	CASSQIGQGAYEQYF
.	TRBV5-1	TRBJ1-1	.	TGCGCCAGCAGCTTGGCCGGCCAGCTGAACACTGAAGCTTTCTTT	CASSLAGQLNTEAFF
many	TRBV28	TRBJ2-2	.	TGTGCCAGCACTACCAGGAGGGGGAGGCTCGCCGGGGAGCTGTTTTTT	CASTTRRGRLAGELFF
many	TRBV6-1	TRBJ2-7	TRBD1	TGTGCCAGCAGTGCCGGGACAGTCTACGAGCAGTACTTC	CASSAGTVYEQYF
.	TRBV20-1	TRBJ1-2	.	TGCAGTGCTCGGGTCTTCTCCGGGTATGGCTACAGCTTC	CSARVFSGYGYSF
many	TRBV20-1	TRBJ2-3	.	TGCAGTGCTAGGTCCACAGATATAGATACGCAGTATTTT	CSARSTDIDTQYF
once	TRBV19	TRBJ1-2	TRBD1	TGTGCCAGCAGTCCGTCCCGGGACAGGGGAGTCGGCTATGGCTACACCTTC	CASSPSRDRGVGYGYTF
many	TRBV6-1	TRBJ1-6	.	TGTGCCAGCAGTGCCAGGAGGGCATCCTATAATTCACCCCTCCACTTT	CASSARRASYNSPLHF
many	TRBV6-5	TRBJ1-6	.	TGTGCCAGCAGTACTCGACAGTCTGAGTCCTATAATTCACCCCTCCACTTT	CASSTRQSESYNSPLHF